This record concerns one T cell receptor beta chain sequence. Its antigen remains undetermined. Base qualities were left out, and no much larger clone turns up one base away. This sample was taken from a study of T cell changes during pregnancy in multiple sclerosis (dated by TCRdb to 2018 to 2020). Study-level background: The study examined how the T cell repertoire changed over the course of pregnancy in women with multiple sclerosis.

Libraries came from the immunoSEQ multiplex PCR assay. TCRdb holds this immuneACCESS table with in-frame rearrangements only. Some clones are missing; in checked studies, unresolved V genes explain under half, and the rest has no known cause. The sample includes 12,000 or so clones, with roughly 94% observed a single time. The ten largest clones take up under 0.3% of the sample. From the cysteine through the phenylalanine, the CDR3 covers 15 amino acids. Kept here is only the CDR3 DNA, which spans 45 bases and is read in frame from base 1. Trimming leaves V shorter by 7 bases and J shorter by 3 bases, with the junction holding 7 bases beyond the gene matches. The germline V gene sets CDR1 to SNHLY and CDR2 to FYNNEI.

The V and J segments used are TRBV2 and TRBJ1-4, and TRBD1 aligns with 8 junction nucleotides. This clonotype was sampled from a female donor with multiple sclerosis, enrolled in a pregnancy study. The starting material was CD4+ T cells from peripheral blood mononuclear cells, obtained before pregnancy. The base sequence is TGTGCCAGCACCGGGACAGGTTTTTCTAATGAAAAACTGTTTTTT. Translated, it gives CASTGTGFSNEKLFF.